Each of the 29 T cell receptor beta chains below was sequenced from the same sample in a study of cytomegalovirus exposure and HLA in healthy donors. This PCR relied on a set of 60 Vbeta primers and 13 Jbeta primers. The assay was immunoSEQ multiplex PCR, and TCRdb's table has in-frame clones only and misses some. Among about 62,000 clones listed, about 77% were seen once. Sequencing used PBMCs. The source of these receptors is a woman in her twenties or thirties in good health and CMV-seronegative.

This clone was observed a single time. The V and J genes are TRBV7-8 and TRBJ1-1; 7 bases match TRBD1. This CDR3 region has 16 residues. The germline CDR1 and CDR2 sequences are SGHVS and FQNEAQ. With 4 bases clipped from V and 1 base from J, the junction kept 9 bases outside the gene matches. The chain's CDR3 is CASSSLITGANTEAFF. The CDR3 nucleotides read TGTGCCAGCAGCTCATTAATCACAGGGGCGAACACTGAAGCTTTCTTT. The entire variable domain, with the rest obtained from reference TRBV7-8 and TRBJ1-1, is as follows: GAGVSQSPRYKVAKRGQDVALRCDPISGHVSLFWYQQALGQGPEFLTYFQNEAQLDKSGLPSDRFFAERPEGSVSTLKIQRTQQEDSAVYLCASSSLITGANTEAFFGQGTRLTVV.

The chain employs TRBV7-8 and TRBJ2-5; 7 nucleotides match TRBD2. From germline, CDR1 is SGHVS and CDR2 FQNEAQ. V dropped 1 base and J dropped 5; count of bases not matched to a gene: 10. This CDR3 has 16 residues. The CDR3 bases are TGTGCCAGCAGCTTAGTTATGGCGGGGAGGGATGAGACCCAGTACTTC. Residues: CASSLVMAGRDETQYF. Full variable domain (rest looked up from reference TRBV7-8 and TRBJ2-5): GAGVSQSPRYKVAKRGQDVALRCDPISGHVSLFWYQQALGQGPEFLTYFQNEAQLDKSGLPSDRFFAERPEGSVSTLKIQRTQQEDSAVYLCASSLVMAGRDETQYFGPGTRLLVL.

This sequence joins TRBV18 and TRBJ2-3, with 9 nucleotides matching TRBD1. This CDR3 has 15 amino acids. Germline loops: CDR1 KGHSH, CDR2 LQKENI. V gave up 4 bases and J gave up 4 bases; unmatched junction bases: 6. In DNA, the CDR3 is TGTGCCAGCTCACGACGGACAGGGGTTGCAGATACGCAGTATTTT. Translating it yields CASSRRTGVADTQYF.

The rearrangement links TRBV4-2 to TRBJ1-5, with D maybe TRBD1 (5 bases). V was clipped by 0 bases and J by 7 bases, with 13 bases between them. From germline, CDR1 is LGHNA and CDR2 YNFKEQ. The CDR3 runs 15 residues. The CDR3 sequence: CASSQDGQGDQPQHF. As DNA, the CDR3 is TGTGCCAGCAGCCAAGATGGCCAGGGTGACCAGCCCCAGCATTTT.

The chain links TRBV4-1 to TRBJ1-2; 8 nucleotides line up with TRBD1. Germline V gene lookup returns CDR1 MGHRA and CDR2 YSYEKL. This CDR3 contains 16 residues. The J segment lost 5 bases and the V segment lost 4 bases, leaving 12 bases of the junction unmatched. The CDR3 region has the DNA TGCGCCAGCAGCCTATGGACAGGGCCCGACCAATATGGCTACACCTTC. This gives the protein CASSLWTGPDQYGYTF.

The J gene is TRBJ2-5, the V gene TRBV6-5; no clear D gene. V shed 7 bases and J shed 2 bases, with 17 bases lying between them. The CDR3 runs 15 residues. The germline V gene has CDR1 MNHEY and CDR2 SVGAGI. The CDR3 here is CASKREGANQETQYF. The CDR3 DNA reads TGTGCCAGCAAACGAGAAGGAGCGAATCAAGAGACCCAGTACTTC.

The V gene is TRBV6-5, the J gene TRBJ2-6, with D perhaps TRBD2 (7 bases). The length of the CDR3 is 15 residues. V was cut by 8 bases and J by 12 bases, with 23 bases left in between. Germline CDR1 is MNHEY and CDR2 is SVGAGI. This chain's CDR3 is CASHRTGGIPVVLTF. The DNA of the CDR3 is TGTGCCAGCCACAGGACGGGGGGCATCCCCGTCGTCCTGACTTTC.

This chain connects TRBV2 to TRBJ2-3; the match to TRBD2 covers 10 bases. V lost 7 bases, J lost 5 bases, and 6 bases stayed unmatched. Per germline, CDR1 SNHLY and CDR2 FYNNEI. The CDR3 is made up of 14 amino acids. CDR3 amino acids: CASKREGRGDTQYF. The CDR3 DNA reads as TGTGCCAGCAAGCGGGAGGGCCGAGGAGATACGCAGTATTTT.

The V and J genes are TRBV30 and TRBJ2-1, with a tentative D call TRBD2 (6 bases). The CDR3 length is 14 residues. The germline V and J ends were trimmed by 0 bases and 2 bases, with 8 bases remaining between them. Germline V gene lookup returns CDR1 GTSNPN and CDR2 SVGIG (reference sequence). The CDR3 region has the DNA TGTGCCTGGAGTGTTTGGGGGGCCTACAATGAGCAGTTCTTC. Protein: CAWSVWGAYNEQFF.

The chain carries TRBV19 and TRBJ2-6, with 9 bases fitting TRBD1. This CDR3 is 20 amino acids long. J was trimmed by 0 bases and V by 1 base; bases with no gene match: 10. Germline V lookup: CDR1 LNHDA, CDR2 SQIVND (reference sequence). DNA of the CDR3: TGTGCCAGTAGTATAGGGTGGCGGACAGGGGTTATCTCTGGGGCCAACGTCCTGACTTTC. Translation gives CASSIGWRTGVISGANVLTF.

This clone has only a few counts. CDR3 in amino acids: CASSYEPGLALTSTDTQYF. CDR3 in DNA: TGTGCCAGCAGTTATGAGCCGGGACTAGCGCTTACTAGCACAGATACGCAGTATTTT. The chain has TRBV27 and TRBJ2-3, with 10 bases matching TRBD2. Germline CDR1 and CDR2: MNHEY and SMNVEV (reference sequence). Trimming removed 4 bases from V and 0 bases from J; junction bases left unmatched: 13. This CDR3 comprises 19 residues.

The chain carries TRBV5-1 and TRBJ2-2; TRBD2 aligns across 13 bases. V lost 2 bases to trimming and J lost 1 base; unmatched junction nucleotides: 5. Germline loops: CDR1 SGHRS, CDR2 YFSETQ. The CDR3 extends over 18 amino acids. CDR3 sequence (DNA): TGCGCCAGCAGCTTACTAGCGGGAGGGCCAAGGAACACCGGGGAGCTGTTTTTT. Amino acids: CASSLLAGGPRNTGELFF.

The CDR3 is CASSLWEGSGANVLTF. CDR3 in DNA: TGTGCCAGCAGTTTGTGGGAGGGCTCTGGGGCCAACGTCCTGACTTTC. The V gene is TRBV28, the J gene TRBJ2-6; TRBD2 matches at 7 bases. The V gene end was trimmed by 3 bases and the J gene end by 0 bases; junction bases not matched to a gene: 2. This CDR3 contains 16 residues. CDR1 and CDR2 (germline): MDHEN, SYDVKM.

The genes are TRBV30 and TRBJ2-2; D uncertain. Germline CDR1 and CDR2: GTSNPN and SVGIG (reference sequence). The V gene lost 0 bases and the J gene lost 8 bases, with 13 bases spanning the gap. This CDR3 contains 14 residues. In nucleotides, the CDR3 is TGTGCCTGGAGTGTAATGCGGCTGCGAGGGGAGCTGTTTTTT. Translated, it gives CAWSVMRLRGELFF.

In its sample, this clone was seen a few times. The rearrangement joins TRBV9 to TRBJ2-3; TRBD2 matches at 7 bases. Per germline, CDR1 SGDLS and CDR2 YYNGEE. The CDR3 loop spans 16 amino acids. V gave up 0 bases and J gave up 6 bases; unmatched junction bases: 10. The CDR3 spells CASSVVGAGVTDTQYF. CDR3 sequence (DNA): TGTGCCAGCAGCGTAGTTGGGGCGGGGGTAACCGATACGCAGTATTTT.

The gene calls are TRBV13 and TRBJ2-1; 7 bases match TRBD2. CDR3 length: 14 amino acids. Germline CDR1 is PRHDT and CDR2 is FYEKMQ (reference sequence). V trimming: 3 bases; J trimming: 9 bases; junction bases outside the gene matches: 8. CDR3 nucleotide sequence: TGTGCCAGCAGCTTTTCAGCGGGGCTCGGTGAGCAGTTCTTC. It specifies CASSFSAGLGEQFF.

The table lists this clone with a few counts. The chain has TRBV28 and TRBJ2-2; 9 nucleotides align to TRBD1. V trimming: 4 bases; J trimming: 2 bases; junction bases outside the gene matches: 8. Germline V CDR1 and CDR2: MDHEN, SYDVKM. This CDR3 contains 17 residues. CDR3 region: CASSYPRTGVNTGELFF. CDR3 bases: TGTGCCAGCAGTTATCCCAGGACAGGGGTAAACACCGGGGAGCTGTTTTTT. The whole variable domain, filled in from reference TRBV28 and TRBJ2-2, reads DVKVTQSSRYLVKRTGEKVFLECVQDMDHENMFWYRQDPGLGLRLIYFSYDVKMKEKGDIPEGYSVSREKKERFSLILESASTNQTSMYLCASSYPRTGVNTGELFFGEGSRLTVL.

This chain links TRBV5-4 with TRBJ1-2; TRBD1 agrees at 8 bases. The V gene end was trimmed by 0 bases and the J gene end by 3 bases; junction bases not matched to a gene: 7. The CDR3 is made up of 16 amino acids. Germline CDR1 and CDR2: SGHNT and YYREEE (reference sequence). The CDR3: CASSLVGRGLDYGYTF. As DNA, the CDR3 is TGTGCCAGCAGCTTGGTAGGCAGGGGGCTAGACTATGGCTACACCTTC. The full variable domain, completed using reference TRBV5-4 and TRBJ1-2, is ETGVTQSPTHLIKTRGQQVTLRCSSQSGHNTVSWYQQALGQGPQFIFQYYREEENGRGNFPPRFSGLQFPNYSSELNVNALELDDSALYLCASSLVGRGLDYGYTFGSGTRLTVV.

This clone was seen a few times. J is TRBJ2-1 and V is TRBV30, with TRBD2 matching 7 bases. The junction had 0 bases not matched to a gene; V was cut back by 0 bases and J by 4 bases. The CDR3 covers 13 residues. CDR1 GTSNPN and CDR2 SVGIG come from the germline V gene (reference sequence). In DNA, the CDR3 is TGTGCCTGGAGTGTGGGGGGGTACAATGAGCAGTTCTTC. Translated, it gives CAWSVGGYNEQFF. Full variable domain (remainder filled in from reference TRBV30 and TRBJ2-1): SQTIHQWPATLVQPVGSPLSLECTVEGTSNPNLYWYRQAAGRGLQLLFYSVGIGQISSEVPQNLSASRPQDRQFILSSKKLLLSDSGFYLCAWSVGGYNEQFFGPGTRLTVL.

V usage is TRBV25-1 and J usage is TRBJ1-2; 8 nucleotides match TRBD1. The ends lost 8 bases at V and 2 bases at J; junction bases unmatched: 4. In germline, CDR1 is MGHDK, CDR2 SYGVNS. The CDR3 is 13 amino acids. CDR3 nucleotide sequence: TGTGCCAGCGCCGGACAGGGAAACTATGGCTACACCTTC. This gives the protein CASAGQGNYGYTF.

The chain combines TRBV15 with TRBJ2-1, with 16 bases matching TRBD2. CDR1 is LNHNV and CDR2 is YYDKDF in the germline V gene (reference sequence). Germline trimming cut 3 bases from V and 0 bases from J; bases unmatched to any gene: 5. The CDR3 is 19 residues long. CDR3 nucleotides: TGTGCCACCAGCAGTTTGGGACTAGCGGGAGGGAGCTCCTACAATGAGCAGTTCTTC. Translation: CATSSLGLAGGSSYNEQFF.

V and J are TRBV7-9 and TRBJ1-2; TRBD1 might be the D (5 bases). CDR1 is SEHNR and CDR2 is FQNEAQ in the germline V gene (reference sequence). Trimming took off 4 bases at V and 0 bases at J, with 9 bases between the two ends. The CDR3 consists of 14 residues. The CDR3 loop reads CASSSRQTNYGYTF. The CDR3 DNA follows: TGTGCCAGCAGCTCCCGACAGACTAACTATGGCTACACCTTC.

This clone was observed once. This chain joins TRBV11-1 and TRBJ2-2; TRBD2 agrees at 10 bases. From germline, CDR1 is SGHAT and CDR2 FQDESV (reference sequence). After removal of 2 bases from V and 7 bases from J, the junction contained 4 bases not matched to a gene. The CDR3 is 15 residues long. The CDR3 sequence is CASSLRASGSGELFF. CDR3 in DNA: TGTGCCAGCAGCTTAAGGGCTAGCGGGAGCGGGGAGCTGTTTTTT.

The chain is built from TRBV18 and TRBJ2-7, with TRBD1 matching 7 bases. Germline V lookup: CDR1 KGHSH, CDR2 LQKENI. The trim removed 2 bases at V and 2 bases at J, leaving 9 bases unmatched. The CDR3 length is 16 residues. The CDR3 region is CASSPVFDRVPYEQYV. The CDR3 nucleotides read TGTGCCAGCTCACCAGTATTCGACAGGGTACCCTACGAGCAGTACGTC.

V usage is TRBV28 and J usage is TRBJ1-2; D is possibly TRBD1 (5 bases). The germline V and J ends were trimmed by 1 base and 1 base, with 7 bases remaining between them. The CDR3 sequence is 14 residues long. The germline CDR1 and CDR2 sequences are MDHEN and SYDVKM. The CDR3 protein is CASSLSGVNYGYTF. The CDR3, as DNA: TGTGCCAGCAGTTTATCGGGGGTTAACTATGGCTACACCTTC.

The chain links TRBV28 to TRBJ2-3, with a possible D match to TRBD2 (5 bases). V was pared by 4 bases and J by 5 bases, with 13 bases between. Germline values: CDR1 MDHEN, CDR2 SYDVKM. The CDR3 length is 14 residues. CDR3 residues: CASSSRRGVDTQYF. CDR3 DNA sequence: TGTGCCAGCAGTTCCCGCCGGGGAGTAGATACGCAGTATTTT.

This chain joins TRBV30 and TRBJ1-1; TRBD1 is a possible D gene (6 bases). Germline values: CDR1 GTSNPN, CDR2 SVGIG (reference sequence). CDR3 length: 13 amino acids. Trimming left V 4 bases short and J 6 bases short, with 15 bases between. Here the CDR3 reads CAWILGAGAEAFF. The CDR3, as DNA: TGTGCCTGGATCTTGGGGGCGGGGGCTGAAGCTTTCTTT.

The chain uses TRBV13 and TRBJ2-3, with 10 bases aligning to TRBD2. Per germline, CDR1 PRHDT and CDR2 FYEKMQ (reference sequence). This CDR3 has 16 residues. V dropped 3 bases and J dropped 2; count of bases not matched to a gene: 5. The CDR3 nucleotides are TGTGCCAGCAGCTTCCGAGCGGGAGGGACCACAGATACGCAGTATTTT. It specifies CASSFRAGGTTDTQYF.

This CDR3 is CAWSVRGSEYF. Written as DNA, the CDR3 is TGTGCCTGGAGTGTACGAGGGTCGGAGTATTTT. The V gene is TRBV30, the J gene TRBJ2-3; tentatively, D is TRBD2 (5 bases). Germline CDR1 and CDR2: GTSNPN and SVGIG (reference sequence). Trimming took off 0 bases at V and 13 bases at J, with 11 bases between the two ends. CDR3 size: 11 residues.